This TCR beta chain comes out of a study of cytomegalovirus exposure and HLA in healthy donors (dated by TCRdb to about 2017). Some background on the complete study: In an earlier analysis of roughly 500 of the donors, around 290 Gb of sequence data and about 110 million unique TCR beta sequences from roughly 180 million T cells were reported. Roughly 320 gigabases of sequencing data and approximately 91 million unique TCR sequences made up an early release that covered several hundred HLA-typed donors. In a later analysis, previously published TCR beta repertoires from 670 or so donors were re-analyzed and high-resolution HLA genotyping was added so that TCR occurrence patterns could be studied. All discovery cohort repertoires had been generated using a single sequencing platform. Rather than drawing on any new phenotypic data, the later analysis identified candidate immune exposures from TCR beta sequences and the way those sequences occurred across donors. The study was designed to test whether signatures of past pathogen exposure could be identified by cataloging public T cell receptors. Both class I and class II loci were covered by HLA typing, at four-digit resolution. Donor age, sex, ethnicity and CMV serostatus were compiled together with the repertoire data. Using immunosequencing, the study profiled T cell repertoires from 666 subjects and related those repertoires to cytomegalovirus serostatus. Typing coverage differed by locus: A, B, C, DRB1 and DQB1 were typed in roughly 629-630 donors, DQA1 in about 500, DPA1 in roughly 590, and DPB1 in just under 490. Among 300 to 500 genotyped donors of the cohort, an average of approximately 240,000 unique TCR beta nucleotide sequences was sequenced per donor, of which about 18% were non-productive. In a later genetic analysis, genome-wide SNP genotypes for about 55% of the roughly 700 donors were used, and that subset was treated as a discovery cohort. Among the roughly 390 genotyped donors, under 90% belonged to the genetic ancestry cluster associated with self-reported Caucasian donors. In an earlier analysis of 500 to 650 of the donors, high-throughput TCR beta sequencing was used to judge whether each TCR beta V gene segment behaved as functional or pseudogenic. A separate validation cohort of approximately 130 different subjects was used in addition to the 666-subject first cohort. About five DR-DQ haplotypes were handled as single units for association and clustering, since linkage in the cohort was strong. The study combined high-throughput TCR immunosequencing, statistical association of individual TCRs with disease status, and machine learning to predict cytomegalovirus infection status. Study-wide findings and limitations: Assigning TCR associations to individual alleles was difficult when HLA alleles, especially DR and DQ, strongly co-occurred. Immune exposure information for the cohort was limited to CMV serostatus. Some IMGT-functional V segments, including TRBV6-2 and TRBV6-3, could not be told apart with the 87-base-pair reads, so those segments were excluded. A group of highly shared sequence variants was considered likely to be a technical artifact of the sequencing pipeline. Linkage disequilibrium might explain the correlated functional status among segregating V segments, but an unknown experimental factor could not be ruled out. In a later genetic analysis, fewer N-insertions in productive TCRs were reported among donors in an Asian-associated ancestry cluster than the roughly 700-donor mean. A later genetic analysis associated a missense DCLRE1C variant with V-gene and J-gene trimming of TCR beta chains, and an independent cohort replicated the association. The cohort was sequenced for TCR beta chains only, and without alpha or paired-chain data the features that could be detected were limited. In both the original and validation cohorts, the classifier was reported to diagnose cytomegalovirus status with high specificity and sensitivity. The study gave a list of some 150 TCR beta chains associated with cytomegalovirus. The presence/absence analyses assumed that sequencing depth was roughly uniform across donors, and that assumption may not be true. A later analysis found that HLA-associated TCR beta chains were more clonally expanded and had lower generation probabilities than equally common non-associated chains. Over 15 rarely observed V segments, including chromosome 9 orphons, were excluded from the earlier analysis of about 600 of the donors because counts were too low. Most TCR sequences were seen in very few donors, while some public TCRs were found in many individuals. At a false discovery rate of 0.05, a later analysis linked fewer than 20,000 TCR beta sequences to specific HLA alleles. A further reported finding was that TCR beta sequences accurately predicted the HLA-A and HLA-B alleles for most subjects in the first cohort. A later analysis reported that several top co-occurrence clusters appeared linked to parvovirus B19, influenza, CMV and Epstein-Barr virus. Three of the identified cytomegalovirus-associated TCR beta chains were confirmed in vitro to be specific for cytomegalovirus antigens. In an earlier analysis of 587 of the donors, most TCR beta V segments appeared in productive rearrangements about 87% or about 30% of the time, broadly matching IMGT annotations. A later analysis found that TCR association rates varied across HLA loci, with DRB1 alleles showing the most associated TCRs and HLA-C alleles the fewest. Because HLA typing was missing for some donors at each locus, association tests included only the typed subset. According to the authors, the approach could potentially be generalized to other disease states and immunological phenotypes. In a later analysis, most CMV-associated TCR beta chains were found to appear HLA-restricted, with HLA associations seemingly driven largely by CMV exposure.

From the germline V gene, CDR1 is MNHEY and CDR2 is SVGAGI. V is cut by 11 bases and J by 0 bases, and the space between the germline ends is 17 bases. The CDR3, cysteine through phenylalanine, is 15 amino acids long. CDR3 DNA is the only sequence kept; it has 45 bases, read in frame from the first base. About this clone itself: Its antigen is not yet known. No base qualities exist here, and no much larger clone lies one base off it.

The method was the immunoSEQ multiplex PCR assay. For the multiplex PCR, a mixture combining 60 forward primers for TCR Vbeta segments and 13 reverse primers for TCR Jbeta segments was used. Amplification of the CDR3 region of rearranged TCR beta genes was performed with a multiplex PCR assay on genomic DNA. The amplified TCR beta libraries were sequenced on the Illumina HiSeq System as 87-base-pair reads. In the original analysis: A later analysis counted approximately 74 million unique TCR beta chains across the 640 or so repertoires, and some 11 million of these chains were shared by at least two donors. To remove PCR and sequencing errors, raw reads were error-corrected and collapsed into unique sequences using a nearest-neighbor algorithm that merged closely related sequences. To assign V, D and J gene segments, CDR3 sequences were aligned to IMGT reference sequences. For a sequence to be retained, a match of at least six nucleotides was required to both a V gene segment and a J gene segment. A rearrangement was called productive if the CDR3 had no stop codons and remained in frame with V and J, and every other rearrangement was called non-productive. CDR3 was defined by IMGT convention, running from the second conserved V-encoded cysteine to the conserved J-encoded phenylalanine. The earlier analysis of 500 to 650 of the donors excluded any sequence lacking an unambiguous match to a single V gene segment. An earlier analysis of just under 600 of the donors called V segments functional above 56.7% productive rearrangements and segregating when the between-donor standard deviation exceeded 5%. A statistical classification framework was built for diagnosing cytomegalovirus status from the catalog of TCR beta chain sequences. In a later analysis, V and J genes were assigned by comparing TCR nucleotide sequences against IMGT/GENE-DB human TR gene sequences. The TCRdist pipeline was used in a later analysis to assign CDR3 sequences and most-parsimonious VDJ recombination scenarios. In a later analysis, each TCR beta chain was defined by its CDR3 amino acid sequence together with its V-gene family, and reads lacking a unique V-gene family were excluded. A later analysis removed roughly 590 highly shared, low-generation-probability nucleotide sequences to deal with suspected cross-contamination and a sequencing artifact. In a later analysis, a clonal expansion index for each public chain was calculated from normalized within-repertoire ranks of inferred template counts. Generation probabilities in a later analysis came from a VDJ recombination model fitted to out-of-frame rearrangements, and those results were checked against IGoR. In a later analysis, TCR-TCR, TCR-HLA and TCR-CMV co-occurrence was scored with hypergeometric tests, and a repertoire-size bias correction was applied to TCR pairs. False discovery rates were estimated in a later analysis by permuting HLA or CMV assignments 20 times. A later analysis grouped co-occurring TCRs with DBSCAN, adding TCRdist sequence similarity when clustering within HLA-allele-positive subsets. Repertoires with fewer than 30,000 or more than 120,000 public chains, plus five repertoires with anomalous nucleotide sharing, were excluded from co-occurrence clustering. Imported from immuneACCESS, the table was reduced by TCRdb to in-frame sequences with V and J called. These copies leave out some clones; in studies compared against another copy, an unresolved V gene accounts for under half, and the cause of the remainder is not known. V, J and clone size were drawn from that table, and D and trimming were deduced from the DNA. This sample has under 150,000 clones in its table, and roughly 9.9% of those were observed once. In total, the top ten clones hold 3% of the sample.

The cohort was made up of under 800 healthy bone marrow donors. All cohort members were sampled while nominally healthy, although unrecorded immune exposures were likely present. The donor tested CMV seronegative and was one of the 352 seronegative cohort members. A peripheral blood sample was collected from each donor, and TCR beta sequencing was performed on peripheral blood mononuclear cells. Genomic DNA was extracted from the blood cell samples with the Qiagen DNeasy Blood Extraction Kit. What was sequenced was PBMCs. The receptor chain draws on TRBV6-5 and TRBJ1-5; the D gene is perhaps TRBD1, on 5 matching bases. The clonotype originates from a man between 25 and 39 years old in good health and CMV-seronegative. The CDR3 reads CALGEGPYSNQPQHF. The nucleotides are TGTGCCCTAGGGGAGGGACCCTATAGCAATCAGCCCCAGCATTTT.